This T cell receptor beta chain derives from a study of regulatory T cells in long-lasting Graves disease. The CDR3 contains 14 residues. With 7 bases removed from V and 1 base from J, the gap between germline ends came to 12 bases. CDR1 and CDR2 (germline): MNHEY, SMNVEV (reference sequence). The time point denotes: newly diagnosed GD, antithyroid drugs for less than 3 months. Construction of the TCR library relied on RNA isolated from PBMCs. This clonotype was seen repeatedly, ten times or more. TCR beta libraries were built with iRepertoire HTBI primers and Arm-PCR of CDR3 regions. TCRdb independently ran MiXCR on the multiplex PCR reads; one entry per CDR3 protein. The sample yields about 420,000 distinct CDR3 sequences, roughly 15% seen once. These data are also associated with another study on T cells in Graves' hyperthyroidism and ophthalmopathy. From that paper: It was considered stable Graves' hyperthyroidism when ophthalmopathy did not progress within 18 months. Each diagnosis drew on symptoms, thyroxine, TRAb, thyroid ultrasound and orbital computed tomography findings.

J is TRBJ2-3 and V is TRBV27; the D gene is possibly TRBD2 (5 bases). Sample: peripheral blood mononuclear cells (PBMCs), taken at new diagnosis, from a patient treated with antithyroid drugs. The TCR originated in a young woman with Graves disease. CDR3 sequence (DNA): TGTGCCAGCATCAGTAGCGTAGGCACAGATACGCAGTATTTT. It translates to CASISSVGTDTQYF.